These T cell receptor beta chains were read from a single sample in a study of cytomegalovirus exposure and HLA in healthy donors. Clones were sequenced by immunoSEQ multiplex PCR, and TCRdb holds only the in-frame ones, with some missing. Among 82,000 or so clones listed, just under 95% were seen once. Sequencing used PBMCs. All receptors come from a man younger than 30 in good health and CMV-seronegative. CDR3s include the opening cysteine and the closing phenylalanine or tryptophan. Fields, in order: J gene, D gene, clone size, V gene, CDR3 protein, CDR3 DNA. D genes are given only for firm matches. Where a row states a size, it is once, few, many or the class of an expanded clone; other rows omit it.

J gene: TRBJ2-1; D gene: TRBD2; clone size: NA; V gene: TRBV19; CDR3 protein: CASSMTSLSYNEQFF; CDR3 DNA: TGTGCCAGTAGTATGACTAGCCTCTCCTACAATGAGCAGTTCTTC
J gene: TRBJ2-5; D gene: NA; clone size: NA; V gene: TRBV5-1; CDR3 protein: CASSLTGPGETQYF; CDR3 DNA: TGCGCCAGCAGCTTGACAGGGCCCGGGGAGACCCAGTACTTC
J gene: TRBJ2-1; D gene: NA; clone size: NA; V gene: TRBV18; CDR3 protein: CASSPSGTYNEQFF; CDR3 DNA: TGTGCCAGCTCACCGTCAGGAACCTACAATGAGCAGTTCTTC
J gene: TRBJ1-1; D gene: NA; clone size: NA; V gene: TRBV5-1; CDR3 protein: CASRYYRDMAEAFF; CDR3 DNA: TGCGCCAGCAGATATTACAGGGATATGGCTGAAGCTTTCTTT
J gene: TRBJ1-6; D gene: TRBD1; clone size: NA; V gene: TRBV18; CDR3 protein: CASSPTGTGGGSPLHF; CDR3 DNA: TGTGCCAGCTCACCCACCGGGACAGGGGGTGGTTCACCCCTCCACTTT
J gene: TRBJ2-2; D gene: TRBD2; clone size: NA; V gene: TRBV4-2; CDR3 protein: CASSPHGSGGTGELFF; CDR3 DNA: TGTGCCAGCAGCCCCCACGGGAGCGGGGGGACCGGGGAGCTGTTTTTT
J gene: TRBJ2-3; D gene: NA; clone size: NA; V gene: TRBV4-1; CDR3 protein: CASSQPRGLSTDTQYF; CDR3 DNA: TGCGCCAGCAGCCAACCAAGGGGTCTTTCCACAGATACGCAGTATTTT
J gene: TRBJ2-7; D gene: TRBD2; clone size: NA; V gene: TRBV6-5; CDR3 protein: CASSVPGTSMNEQYF; CDR3 DNA: TGTGCCAGCAGTGTCCCCGGGACTAGTATGAACGAGCAGTACTTC
J gene: TRBJ2-2; D gene: NA; clone size: once; V gene: TRBV27; CDR3 protein: CASSLPAGELFF; CDR3 DNA: TGTGCCAGCAGTCTGCCAGCCGGGGAGCTGTTTTTT
J gene: TRBJ2-2; D gene: TRBD2; clone size: once; V gene: TRBV9; CDR3 protein: CASSPRLAGGSTGELFF; CDR3 DNA: TGTGCCAGCAGCCCTAGGCTAGCGGGAGGGAGCACCGGGGAGCTGTTTTTT
J gene: TRBJ2-7; D gene: TRBD1; clone size: NA; V gene: TRBV5-1; CDR3 protein: CASSLVAGQGKSPYEQYF; CDR3 DNA: TGCGCCAGCAGCTTGGTTGCTGGACAGGGGAAGAGTCCCTACGAGCAGTACTTC
J gene: TRBJ1-2; D gene: TRBD1; clone size: NA; V gene: TRBV11-2; CDR3 protein: CASSTSRGRPFYGYTF; CDR3 DNA: TGTGCCAGCAGCACAAGCAGGGGGCGTCCCTTTTATGGCTACACCTTC
J gene: TRBJ1-2; D gene: NA; clone size: NA; V gene: TRBV29-1; CDR3 protein: CSVEQGLGYTF; CDR3 DNA: TGCAGCGTTGAACAGGGGTTAGGCTACACCTTC
J gene: TRBJ1-4; D gene: NA; clone size: NA; V gene: TRBV27; CDR3 protein: CASSPRHTTNEKLFF; CDR3 DNA: TGTGCCAGCAGTCCGAGACATACAACTAATGAAAAACTGTTTTTT
J gene: TRBJ1-2; D gene: NA; clone size: NA; V gene: TRBV25-1; CDR3 protein: CASSIGTSYGYTF; CDR3 DNA: TGTGCCAGCAGTATCGGGACATCGTATGGCTACACCTTC
J gene: TRBJ1-3; D gene: NA; clone size: NA; V gene: TRBV14; CDR3 protein: CASSQDQVPSGNTIYF; CDR3 DNA: TGTGCCAGCAGCCAAGATCAGGTGCCCTCTGGAAACACCATATATTTT
J gene: TRBJ1-1; D gene: TRBD1; clone size: once; V gene: TRBV4-2; CDR3 protein: CASSQAPQQGPALNTEAFF; CDR3 DNA: TGTGCCAGCAGCCAAGCTCCCCAACAGGGGCCTGCGCTGAACACTGAAGCTTTCTTT
J gene: TRBJ2-3; D gene: NA; clone size: NA; V gene: TRBV2; CDR3 protein: CASPRADTQYF; CDR3 DNA: TGTGCCAGCCCCCGGGCAGATACGCAGTATTTT
J gene: TRBJ1-2; D gene: TRBD1; clone size: NA; V gene: TRBV9; CDR3 protein: CASSVAHSGRGRYGYTF; CDR3 DNA: TGTGCCAGCAGCGTAGCCCATAGTGGTAGGGGGCGGTATGGCTACACCTTC
J gene: TRBJ2-2; D gene: TRBD1; clone size: NA; V gene: TRBV9; CDR3 protein: CASSVGQGGSPGELFF; CDR3 DNA: TGTGCCAGCAGCGTAGGACAGGGTGGTTCTCCCGGGGAGCTGTTTTTT
J gene: TRBJ2-3; D gene: TRBD1; clone size: NA; V gene: TRBV29-1; CDR3 protein: CSVRGQITDTQYF; CDR3 DNA: TGCAGCGTTAGGGGACAGATCACAGATACGCAGTATTTT
J gene: TRBJ2-1; D gene: NA; clone size: NA; V gene: TRBV5-1; CDR3 protein: CASSLVGEPTYNEQFF; CDR3 DNA: TGCGCCAGCAGCTTGGTTGGGGAGCCAACATACAATGAGCAGTTCTTC
J gene: TRBJ2-6; D gene: TRBD1; clone size: NA; V gene: TRBV15; CDR3 protein: CATSTETGGISGANVLTF; CDR3 DNA: TGTGCCACCAGCACCGAGACAGGGGGCATATCTGGGGCCAACGTCCTGACTTTC
J gene: TRBJ1-3; D gene: TRBD1; clone size: NA; V gene: TRBV6-6; CDR3 protein: CASTRGSGNTIYF; CDR3 DNA: TGTGCCAGCACCAGGGGGTCTGGAAACACCATATATTTT
J gene: TRBJ1-5; D gene: NA; clone size: NA; V gene: TRBV7-2; CDR3 protein: CASSLIPGPSNQPQHF; CDR3 DNA: TGTGCCAGCAGCTTAATTCCGGGTCCTAGCAATCAGCCCCAGCATTTT
J gene: TRBJ2-7; D gene: NA; clone size: NA; V gene: TRBV14; CDR3 protein: CASSQDRNYEQYF; CDR3 DNA: TGTGCCAGCAGCCAAGACAGAAACTACGAGCAGTACTTC
J gene: TRBJ1-5; D gene: NA; clone size: NA; V gene: TRBV27; CDR3 protein: CASSLIWGGNQPQHF; CDR3 DNA: TGTGCCAGCAGTTTAATCTGGGGAGGCAATCAGCCCCAGCATTTT
J gene: TRBJ2-1; D gene: NA; clone size: NA; V gene: TRBV2; CDR3 protein: CASMGQTTYNEQFF; CDR3 DNA: TGTGCCAGCATGGGGCAGACAACCTACAATGAGCAGTTCTTC
J gene: TRBJ1-2; D gene: TRBD1; clone size: NA; V gene: TRBV28; CDR3 protein: CASSSPRTGNYGYTF; CDR3 DNA: TGTGCCAGCAGTTCCCCAAGGACAGGGAACTATGGCTACACCTTC
J gene: TRBJ1-1; D gene: NA; clone size: NA; V gene: TRBV7-8; CDR3 protein: CASSLGDSLPNTEAFF; CDR3 DNA: TGTGCCAGCAGCTTAGGTGACAGCCTACCGAACACTGAAGCTTTCTTT
J gene: TRBJ2-1; D gene: TRBD2; clone size: NA; V gene: TRBV4-3; CDR3 protein: CASSLRLAGEGVNEQFF; CDR3 DNA: TGCGCCAGCAGCCTCAGACTAGCGGGAGAGGGGGTGAATGAGCAGTTCTTC